Sequencing of this T cell receptor beta chain was carried out in a study of T cells in Graves' hyperthyroidism and ophthalmopathy. Template material for amplifying TCR beta CDR3 regions consisted of RNA transcripts. The primer set for the first-round RT-PCR of the TCR CDR3 was HTBI. Using its own MiXCR run on the multiplex PCR reads, TCRdb lists one record per CDR3 protein. Here the sample spans fewer than 500,000 distinct CDR3 sequences, 13% being singletons. Germline values: CDR1 LGHDT, CDR2 YNNKEL (reference sequence). Trimming removed 2 bases from V and 5 bases from J, with 13 bases in between. This CDR3 has 14 residues.

The source of this sequence is a young man with Graves' hyperthyroidism that later progressed to Graves' ophthalmopathy. Sequenced: blood. This chain uses TRBV3-1 with TRBJ2-7; D is possibly TRBD1 (7 bases). The CDR3 here is CASSQNRGGNEQYF. CDR3 bases: TGTGCCAGCAGCCAAAACAGGGGAGGTAACGAGCAGTACTTC.